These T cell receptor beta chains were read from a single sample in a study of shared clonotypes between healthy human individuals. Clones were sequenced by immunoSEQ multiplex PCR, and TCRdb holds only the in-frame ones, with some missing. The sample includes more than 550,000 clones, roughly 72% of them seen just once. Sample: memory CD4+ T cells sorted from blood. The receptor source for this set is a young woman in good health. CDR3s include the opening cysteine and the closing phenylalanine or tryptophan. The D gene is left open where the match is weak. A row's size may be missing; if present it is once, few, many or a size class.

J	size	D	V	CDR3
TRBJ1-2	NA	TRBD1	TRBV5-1	CASSASTGGSGYGYTF
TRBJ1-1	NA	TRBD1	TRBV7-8	CASSLSGTANTEAFF
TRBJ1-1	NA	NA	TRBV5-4	CASSQGGDMNTEAFF
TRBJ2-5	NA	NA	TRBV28	CASSGAGAQVLGTQYF
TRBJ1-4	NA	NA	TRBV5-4	CASSFGGQGSEKLFF
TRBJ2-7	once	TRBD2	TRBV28	CASSSAGDYEQYF
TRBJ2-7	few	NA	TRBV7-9	CASSLRNTIYEQYF
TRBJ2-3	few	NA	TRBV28	CASSRTADTQYF
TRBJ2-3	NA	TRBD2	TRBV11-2	CASSLLAGGRDTQYF
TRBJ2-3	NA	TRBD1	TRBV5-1	CASSLGQGGTDTQYF
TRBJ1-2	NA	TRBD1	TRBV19	CAVAGTGGDGYTF
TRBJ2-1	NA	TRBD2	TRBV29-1	CSVDTSGAYNEQFF
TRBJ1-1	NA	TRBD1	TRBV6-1	CASRGQGASEAFF
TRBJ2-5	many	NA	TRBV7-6	CASSLFGTQYF
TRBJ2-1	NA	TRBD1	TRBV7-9	CASSKLTGIGHNEQFF
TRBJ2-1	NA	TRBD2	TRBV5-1	CASSWTGTSTNEQFF
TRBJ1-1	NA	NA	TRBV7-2	CASSIQTHMNTEAFF
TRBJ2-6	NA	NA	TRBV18	CASSAQVLSGANVLTF
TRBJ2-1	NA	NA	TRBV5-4	CASSLETLNEQFF
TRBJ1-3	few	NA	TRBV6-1	CASSERDPSGNTIYF
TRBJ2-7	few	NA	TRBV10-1	CASSDFVRGGYEQYF
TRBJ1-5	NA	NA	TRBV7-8	CASSLVGQPQHF
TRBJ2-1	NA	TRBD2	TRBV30	CAWSAVAGSYNEQFF
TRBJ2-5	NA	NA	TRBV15	CATSSTSQETQYF
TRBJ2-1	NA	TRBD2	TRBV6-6	CASSSTSGRVNEQFF
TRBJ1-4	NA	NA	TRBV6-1	CASSVRLGATNEKLFF
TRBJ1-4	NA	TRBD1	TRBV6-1	CASGDRGKSNEKLFF
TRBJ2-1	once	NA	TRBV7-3	CASSLGEAGAHEQFF
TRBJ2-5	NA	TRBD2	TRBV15	CATKAGGVETQYF
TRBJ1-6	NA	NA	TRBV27	CASSFWTENSPLHF
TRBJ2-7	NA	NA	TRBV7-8	CASSLTRVSYEQYF
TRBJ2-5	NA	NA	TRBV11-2	CASSLGSTLAETQYF
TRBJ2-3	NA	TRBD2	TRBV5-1	CASSWTSGSSTDTQYF
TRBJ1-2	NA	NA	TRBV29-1	CSVESPVSPNGYTF
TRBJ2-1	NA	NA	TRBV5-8	CASSLEGRRIEQFF
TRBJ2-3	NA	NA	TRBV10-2	CASSERRRAGTDTQYF
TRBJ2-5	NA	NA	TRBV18	CASSAALAMGRQETQYF
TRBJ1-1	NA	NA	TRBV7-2	CASSLDGGGTEAFF
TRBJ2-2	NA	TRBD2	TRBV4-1	CASSLLAGGPGELFF
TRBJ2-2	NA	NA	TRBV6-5	CASRRVTGELFF
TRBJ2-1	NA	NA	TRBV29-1	CSVRSQYNEQFF
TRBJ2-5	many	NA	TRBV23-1	CASSDKGRRGGTQYF
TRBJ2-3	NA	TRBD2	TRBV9	CASSPTTSGSTDTQYF
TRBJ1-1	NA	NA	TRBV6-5	CASTQGGGTEAFF
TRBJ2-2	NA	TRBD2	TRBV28	CASSFLAGKAGGELFF
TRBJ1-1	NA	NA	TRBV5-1	CASSLDGGTEAFF
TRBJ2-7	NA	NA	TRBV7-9	CASSPYMGTQNYEQYF
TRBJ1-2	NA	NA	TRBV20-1	CSARWDLF
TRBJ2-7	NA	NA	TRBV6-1	CASMGQIYEQYF
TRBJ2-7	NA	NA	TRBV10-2	CASSVETYEQYF